This TCR beta chain appears in the sequencing data of a study of blood T cell repertoires in COVID-19. On the study more broadly: The United States, Italy and Spain supplied acute and convalescent COVID-19 samples.

The CDR3 length is 15 residues. Germline CDR1 is LNHNV and CDR2 is YYDKDF (reference sequence). Trimming stripped 3 bases from V and 1 base from J, with 12 bases between. This clone has only one observation. Authors' methods: Scientists estimated how many nucleated cells there were by amplifying reference gene primers. Here immunoSEQ multiplex PCR was the method, and the copy in TCRdb shows in-frame clones only, minus some. V and J calls and clone size come straight from that table; D and trimming were deduced from the DNA. The sample shows roughly 100,000 clones, 80% to 90% of them seen only once. Sequencing was carried out using peripheral blood. The chain recombines TRBV15 with TRBJ1-1; no clear D. The TCR sequence derives from a man aged 40-55 years with active or convalescent COVID-19. The DNA of the CDR3 is TGTGCCACCAGCAGGGCCAGATTAACGAACACTGAAGCTTTCTTT. Protein: CATSRARLTNTEAFF.